Listed here are 6 T cell receptor beta chains from one sample, sequenced in a study of blood T cells in healthy people across ages. Combining a sample-barcoded 5' primer with a J-beta primer mix, a second PCR ran for roughly 7 to 12 cycles. TCRdb processed the 5' RACE reads anew with MiXCR; each CDR3 protein has one entry. The sample holds about 1,400,000 distinct CDR3 sequences, around 39% seen once. The sequenced sample consisted of blood. The source is a woman under 30 in good health.

V is TRBV28 and J is TRBJ2-1; TRBD1 aligns across 7 bases. Germline CDR1 is MDHEN and CDR2 is SYDVKM. The CDR3 is made up of 12 amino acids. The junction had 5 bases not matched to a gene; V was cut back by 7 bases and J by 8 bases. As DNA, the CDR3 is TGTGCCAGCACTGGACAGGCTTATGAGCAGTTCTTC. This codes for CASTGQAYEQFF.

The chain carries TRBV2 and TRBJ2-7; D not certain. The V gene's germline CDR1 is SNHLY and CDR2 FYNNEI. The ends were cut back, 10 bases at V and 0 bases at J, with 13 bases in the middle. The length of the CDR3 is 13 residues. The CDR3 is CAIATHRSYEQYF. The DNA for the CDR3 is TGTGCCATCGCTACCCACCGCTCCTACGAGCAGTACTTC.

This clonotype has just a few counts. This chain links TRBV29-1 with TRBJ2-3; 13 nucleotides align to TRBD2. The length of the CDR3 is 18 residues. Trimming at V came to 5 bases and at J to 0 bases, leaving 11 bases not matched to a gene. Germline V lookup: CDR1 SQVTM, CDR2 ANQGSEA. DNA for the CDR3: TGCAGCGTTTTGGGACTAGCGGGATCCGAATTAAGCACAGATACGCAGTATTTT. It translates to CSVLGLAGSELSTDTQYF.

The J gene is TRBJ1-5, the V gene TRBV6-2 or TRBV6-3; D remains unclear. V was shortened by 2 bases and J by 7 bases, with 6 bases between the two germline ends. The CDR3 runs 12 residues. In germline, CDR1 is MNHEY, CDR2 SVGEGT. The CDR3 DNA is TGTGCCAGCAGTTACGAGTTCCAGCCCCAGCATTTT. The encoded protein is CASSYEFQPQHF.

The table lists this clonotype with a few counts. The chain has TRBV6-5 and TRBJ2-7; 8 nucleotides align to TRBD2. The J segment lost 2 bases and the V segment lost 5 bases, leaving 5 bases of the junction unmatched. Germline V CDR1 and CDR2: MNHEY, SVGAGI. The CDR3 extends over 14 amino acids. The DNA of the CDR3 is TGTGCCAGCAGTCACGGACTAGCTGCCTACGAGCAGTACTTC. Amino acids: CASSHGLAAYEQYF.

This rearrangement joins TRBV28 to TRBJ1-4; perhaps TRBD1 as D (5 bases). The CDR3 loop spans 16 amino acids. Germline V lookup: CDR1 MDHEN, CDR2 SYDVKM. Trimming shortened V by 3 bases and J by 8 bases, and 19 bases separated the two germline ends. The CDR3 loop reads CASSFPKGRDGEKLFF. In DNA form, the CDR3 reads TGTGCCAGCAGTTTTCCTAAGGGACGAGATGGGGAAAAACTGTTTTTT.